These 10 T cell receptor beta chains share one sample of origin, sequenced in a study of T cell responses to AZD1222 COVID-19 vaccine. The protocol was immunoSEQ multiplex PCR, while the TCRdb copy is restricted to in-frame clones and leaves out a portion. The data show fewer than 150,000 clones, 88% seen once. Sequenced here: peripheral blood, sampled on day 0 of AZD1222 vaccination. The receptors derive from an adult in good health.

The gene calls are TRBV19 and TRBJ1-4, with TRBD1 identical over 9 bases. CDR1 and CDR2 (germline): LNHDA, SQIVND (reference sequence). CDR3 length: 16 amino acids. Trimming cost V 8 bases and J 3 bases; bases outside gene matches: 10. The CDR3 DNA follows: TGTGCCAGTTCGGACAGGGGTGTAGGAGCTAATGAAAAACTGTTTTTT. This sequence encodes CASSDRGVGANEKLFF.

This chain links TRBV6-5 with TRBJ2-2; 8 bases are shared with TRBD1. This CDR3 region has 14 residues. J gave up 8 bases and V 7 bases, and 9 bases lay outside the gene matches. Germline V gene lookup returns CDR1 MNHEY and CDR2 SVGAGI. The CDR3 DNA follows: TGTGCCAGCAAAGGGACAGGTGGTTTAGGGGAGCTGTTTTTT. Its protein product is CASKGTGGLGELFF.

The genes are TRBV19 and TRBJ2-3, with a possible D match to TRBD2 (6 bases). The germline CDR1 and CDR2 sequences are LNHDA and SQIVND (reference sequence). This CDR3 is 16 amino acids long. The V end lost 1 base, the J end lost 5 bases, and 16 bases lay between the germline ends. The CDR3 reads CASSIVPGLLKDTQYF. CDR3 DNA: TGTGCCAGTAGTATAGTACCGGGACTGTTAAAAGATACGCAGTATTTT.

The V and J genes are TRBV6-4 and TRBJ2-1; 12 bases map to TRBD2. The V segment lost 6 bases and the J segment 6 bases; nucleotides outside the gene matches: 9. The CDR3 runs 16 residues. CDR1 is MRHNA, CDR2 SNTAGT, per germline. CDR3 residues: CASRQTLAGGPNEQFF. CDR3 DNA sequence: TGTGCCAGCAGGCAAACCCTAGCGGGAGGGCCCAATGAGCAGTTCTTC.

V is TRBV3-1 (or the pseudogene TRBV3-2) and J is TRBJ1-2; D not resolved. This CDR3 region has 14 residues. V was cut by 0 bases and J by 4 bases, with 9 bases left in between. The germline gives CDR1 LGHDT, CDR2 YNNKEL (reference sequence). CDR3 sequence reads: CASSQEPRSYGYTF. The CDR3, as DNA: TGTGCCAGCAGCCAAGAACCCCGTTCCTATGGCTACACCTTC.

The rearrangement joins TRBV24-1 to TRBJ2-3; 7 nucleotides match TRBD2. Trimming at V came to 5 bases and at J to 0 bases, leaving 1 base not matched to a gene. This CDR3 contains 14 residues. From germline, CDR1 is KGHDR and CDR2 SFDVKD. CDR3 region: CATSVRGSTDTQYF. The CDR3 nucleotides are TGTGCCACCAGTGTGCGGGGGAGCACAGATACGCAGTATTTT.

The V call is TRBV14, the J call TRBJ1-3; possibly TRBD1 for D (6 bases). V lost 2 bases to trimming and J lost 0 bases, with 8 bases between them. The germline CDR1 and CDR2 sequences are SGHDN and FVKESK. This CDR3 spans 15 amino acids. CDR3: CASSQWGASGNTIYF. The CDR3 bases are TGTGCCAGCAGCCAATGGGGGGCCTCTGGAAACACCATATATTTT.

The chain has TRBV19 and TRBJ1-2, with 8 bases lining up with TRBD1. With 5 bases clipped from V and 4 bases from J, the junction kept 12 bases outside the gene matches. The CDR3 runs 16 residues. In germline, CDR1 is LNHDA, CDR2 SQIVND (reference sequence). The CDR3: CASSRAGGVIPYGYTF. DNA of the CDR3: TGTGCCAGTAGTCGGGCAGGGGGCGTTATCCCCTATGGCTACACCTTC.

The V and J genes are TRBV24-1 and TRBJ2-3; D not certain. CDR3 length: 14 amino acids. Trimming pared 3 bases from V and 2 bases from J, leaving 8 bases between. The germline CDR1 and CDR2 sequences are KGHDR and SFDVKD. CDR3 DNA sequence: TGTGCCACCAGTGATACGCAGGTCACAGATACGCAGTATTTT. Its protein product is CATSDTQVTDTQYF.

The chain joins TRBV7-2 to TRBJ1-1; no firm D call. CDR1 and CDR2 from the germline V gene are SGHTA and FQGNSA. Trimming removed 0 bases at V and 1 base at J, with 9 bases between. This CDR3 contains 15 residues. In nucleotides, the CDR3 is TGTGCCAGCAGCTTAGCAGGGCGGCCGAACACTGAAGCTTTCTTT. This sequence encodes CASSLAGRPNTEAFF. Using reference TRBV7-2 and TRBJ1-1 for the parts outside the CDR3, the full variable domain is GAGVSQSPSNKVTEKGKDVELRCDPISGHTALYWYRQSLGQGLEFLIYFQGNSAPDKSGLPSDRFSAERTGGSVSTLTIQRTQQEDSAVYLCASSLAGRPNTEAFFGQGTRLTVV.